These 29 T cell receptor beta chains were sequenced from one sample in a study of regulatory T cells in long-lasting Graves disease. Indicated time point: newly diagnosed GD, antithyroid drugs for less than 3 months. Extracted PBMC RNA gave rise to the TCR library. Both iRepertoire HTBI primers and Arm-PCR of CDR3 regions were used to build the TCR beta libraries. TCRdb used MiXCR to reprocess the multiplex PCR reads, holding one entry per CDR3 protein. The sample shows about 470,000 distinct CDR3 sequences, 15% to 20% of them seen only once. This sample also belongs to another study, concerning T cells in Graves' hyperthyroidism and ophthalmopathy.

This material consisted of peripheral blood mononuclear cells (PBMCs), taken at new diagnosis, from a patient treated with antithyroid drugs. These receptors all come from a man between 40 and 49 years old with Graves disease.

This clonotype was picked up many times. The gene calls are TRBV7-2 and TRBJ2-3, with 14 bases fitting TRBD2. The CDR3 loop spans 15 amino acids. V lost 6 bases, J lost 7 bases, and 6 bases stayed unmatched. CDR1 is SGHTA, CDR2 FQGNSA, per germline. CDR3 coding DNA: TGTGCCAGCAGACCAGGGACTAGCGGGAGCCATACGCAGTATTTT. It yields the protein CASRPGTSGSHTQYF.

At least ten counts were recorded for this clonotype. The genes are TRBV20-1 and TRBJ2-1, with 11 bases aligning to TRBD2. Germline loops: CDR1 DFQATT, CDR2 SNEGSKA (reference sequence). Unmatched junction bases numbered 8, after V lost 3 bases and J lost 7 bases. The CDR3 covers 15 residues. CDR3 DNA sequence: TGCAGTGCTAGGTCGGCTAGCGGGAGGAGGAATGAGCAGTTCTTC. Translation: CSARSASGRRNEQFF.

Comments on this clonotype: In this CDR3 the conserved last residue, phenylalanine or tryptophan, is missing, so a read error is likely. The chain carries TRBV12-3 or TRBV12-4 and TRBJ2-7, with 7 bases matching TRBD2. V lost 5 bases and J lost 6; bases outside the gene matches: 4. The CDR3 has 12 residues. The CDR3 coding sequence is TGTGCCAGCAGTCTAAGGGAGGGCGAGCAGTACCTC. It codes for CASSLREGEQYL.

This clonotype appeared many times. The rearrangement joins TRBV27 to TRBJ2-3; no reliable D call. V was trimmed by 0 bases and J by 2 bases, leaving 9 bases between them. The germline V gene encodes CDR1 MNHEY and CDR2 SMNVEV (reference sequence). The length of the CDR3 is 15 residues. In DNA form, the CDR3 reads TGTGCCAGCAGTTTATCCTCCTCAGTCACAGATACGCAGTATTTT. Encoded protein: CASSLSSSVTDTQYF.

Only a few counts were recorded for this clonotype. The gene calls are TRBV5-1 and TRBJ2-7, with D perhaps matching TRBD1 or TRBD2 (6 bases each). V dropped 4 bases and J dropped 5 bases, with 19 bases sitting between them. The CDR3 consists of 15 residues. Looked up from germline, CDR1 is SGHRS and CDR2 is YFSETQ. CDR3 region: CASSRMEGEEHEQYF. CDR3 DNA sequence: TGCGCCAGCAGCAGGATGGAGGGGGAGGAACACGAGCAGTACTTC.

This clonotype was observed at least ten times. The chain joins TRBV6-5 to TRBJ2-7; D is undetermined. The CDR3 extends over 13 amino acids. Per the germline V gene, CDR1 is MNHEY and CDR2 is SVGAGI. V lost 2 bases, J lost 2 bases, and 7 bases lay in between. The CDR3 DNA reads TGTGCCAGCAGTTACACAGCCACCTACGAGCAGTACTTC. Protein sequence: CASSYTATYEQYF.

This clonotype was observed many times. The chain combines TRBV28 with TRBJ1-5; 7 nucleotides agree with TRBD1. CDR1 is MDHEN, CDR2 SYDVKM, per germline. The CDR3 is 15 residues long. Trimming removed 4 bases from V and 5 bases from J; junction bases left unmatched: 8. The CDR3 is CASSYDRAPYQPQHF. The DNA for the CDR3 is TGTGCCAGCAGTTATGACAGGGCTCCCTATCAGCCCCAGCATTTT.

This CDR3 reads CASSLRANGEQYF. In nucleotides, the CDR3 is TGTGCCAGCAGTCTTAGGGCAAACGGCGAGCAGTACTTC. The gene calls are TRBV6-1 and TRBJ2-7, with D unresolved. V was trimmed by 5 bases and J by 6 bases, leaving 14 bases between them. Per the germline V gene, CDR1 is MNHNS and CDR2 is SASEGT. The CDR3 has 13 residues.

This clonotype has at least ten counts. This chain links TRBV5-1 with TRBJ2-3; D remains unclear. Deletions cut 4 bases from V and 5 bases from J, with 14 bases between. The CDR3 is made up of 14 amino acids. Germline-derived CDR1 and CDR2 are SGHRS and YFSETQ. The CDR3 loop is CASSHSASQDTQYF. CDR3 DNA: TGCGCCAGCAGCCACTCGGCCAGTCAAGATACGCAGTATTTT.

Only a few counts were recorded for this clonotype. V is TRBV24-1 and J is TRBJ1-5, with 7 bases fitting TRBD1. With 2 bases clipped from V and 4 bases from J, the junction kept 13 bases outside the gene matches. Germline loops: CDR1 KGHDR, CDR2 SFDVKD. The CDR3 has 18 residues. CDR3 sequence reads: CATSDSQSGTGANQPQHF. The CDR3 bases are TGTGCCACCAGTGATTCCCAATCCGGTACAGGGGCGAATCAGCCCCAGCATTTT.

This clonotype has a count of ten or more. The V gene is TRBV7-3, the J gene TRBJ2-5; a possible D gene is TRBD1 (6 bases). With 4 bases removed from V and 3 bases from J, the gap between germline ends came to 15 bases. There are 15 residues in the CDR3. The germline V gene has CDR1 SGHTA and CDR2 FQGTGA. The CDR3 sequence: CASSSTGFGEETQYF. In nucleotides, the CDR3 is TGTGCCAGCAGCTCGACAGGTTTTGGGGAAGAGACCCAGTACTTC.

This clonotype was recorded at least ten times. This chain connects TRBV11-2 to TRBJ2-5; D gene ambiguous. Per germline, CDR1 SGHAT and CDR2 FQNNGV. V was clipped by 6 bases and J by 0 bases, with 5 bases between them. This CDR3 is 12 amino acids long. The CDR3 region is CASSRYQETQYF. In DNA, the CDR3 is TGTGCCAGCAGTCGGTACCAAGAGACCCAGTACTTC.

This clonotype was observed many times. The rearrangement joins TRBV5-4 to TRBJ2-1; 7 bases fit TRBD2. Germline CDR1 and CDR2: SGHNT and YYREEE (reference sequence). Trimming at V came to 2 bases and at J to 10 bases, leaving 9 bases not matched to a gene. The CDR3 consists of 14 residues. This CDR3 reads CASSLPGLGGEQFF. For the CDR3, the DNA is TGTGCCAGCAGCTTACCGGGACTGGGAGGGGAGCAGTTCTTC.

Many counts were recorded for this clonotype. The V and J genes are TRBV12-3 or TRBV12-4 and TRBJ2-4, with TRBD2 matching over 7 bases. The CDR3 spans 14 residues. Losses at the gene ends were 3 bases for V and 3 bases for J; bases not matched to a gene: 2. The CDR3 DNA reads TGTGCCAGCAGTTTGTGGGGGGGCAAAAACATTCAGTACTTC. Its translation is CASSLWGGKNIQYF.

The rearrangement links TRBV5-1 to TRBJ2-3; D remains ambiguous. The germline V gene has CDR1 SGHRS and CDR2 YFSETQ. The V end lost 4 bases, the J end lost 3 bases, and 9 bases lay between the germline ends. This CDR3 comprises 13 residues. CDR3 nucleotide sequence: TGCGCCAGCAGCGGGCCTGAAACAGATACGCAGTATTTT. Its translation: CASSGPETDTQYF. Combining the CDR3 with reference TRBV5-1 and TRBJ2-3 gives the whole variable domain KAGVTQTPRYLIKTRGQQVTLSCSPISGHRSVSWYQQTPGQGLQFLFEYFSETQRNKGNFPGRFSGRQFSNSRSEMNVSTLELGDSALYLCASSGPETDTQYFGPGTRLTVL.

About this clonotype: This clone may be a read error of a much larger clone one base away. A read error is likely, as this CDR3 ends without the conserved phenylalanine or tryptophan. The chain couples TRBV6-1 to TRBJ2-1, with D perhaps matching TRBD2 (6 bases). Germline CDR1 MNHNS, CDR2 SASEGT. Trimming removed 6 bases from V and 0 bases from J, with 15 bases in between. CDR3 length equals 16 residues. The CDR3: CASSRTGTPSYNEQFS. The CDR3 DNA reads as TGTGCCAGCAGCCGAACCGGGACTCCCTCCTACAATGAGCAGTTCTCC.

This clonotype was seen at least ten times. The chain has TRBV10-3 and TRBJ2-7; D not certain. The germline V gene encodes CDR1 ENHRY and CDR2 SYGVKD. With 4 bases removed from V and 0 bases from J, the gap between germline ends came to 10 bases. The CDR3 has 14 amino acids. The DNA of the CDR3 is TGTGCCATCAGTGCGGCCAAATCCTCCTACGAGCAGTACTTC. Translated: CAISAAKSSYEQYF.

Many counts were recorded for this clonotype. CDR3 amino acids: CASSYGPPPDTQYF. In nucleotides, the CDR3 is TGTGCCAGCAGTTACGGGCCCCCCCCAGATACGCAGTATTTT. The rearrangement links TRBV28 to TRBJ2-3, with no clear D. The germline CDR1 and CDR2 sequences are MDHEN and SYDVKM. The CDR3 has 14 residues. V shed 4 bases and J shed 4 bases, with 12 bases lying between them.

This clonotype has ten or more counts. This chain's CDR3 is CAWAGRGTEAFF. In nucleotides, the CDR3 is TGTGCCTGGGCCGGGAGGGGCACTGAAGCTTTCTTT. The V gene is TRBV30, the J gene TRBJ1-1, with D possibly being TRBD1 (5 bases). Trimming removed 5 bases from V and 4 bases from J, with 11 bases in between. The CDR3 is made up of 12 amino acids. Germline V gene lookup returns CDR1 GTSNPN and CDR2 SVGIG (reference sequence).

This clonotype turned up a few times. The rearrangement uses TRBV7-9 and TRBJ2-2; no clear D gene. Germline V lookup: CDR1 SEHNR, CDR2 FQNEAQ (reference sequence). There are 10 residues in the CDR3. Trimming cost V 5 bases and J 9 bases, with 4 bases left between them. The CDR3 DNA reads TGTGCCAGCAGCGTCCGGGAGCTGTTTTTT. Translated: CASSVRELFF.

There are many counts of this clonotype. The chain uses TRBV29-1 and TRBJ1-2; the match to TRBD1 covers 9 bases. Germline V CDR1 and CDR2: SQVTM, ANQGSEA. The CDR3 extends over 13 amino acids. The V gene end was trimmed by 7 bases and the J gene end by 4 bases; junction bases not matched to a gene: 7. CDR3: CSARTGVTYGYTF. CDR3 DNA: TGCAGCGCTAGGACAGGGGTCACCTATGGCTACACCTTC.

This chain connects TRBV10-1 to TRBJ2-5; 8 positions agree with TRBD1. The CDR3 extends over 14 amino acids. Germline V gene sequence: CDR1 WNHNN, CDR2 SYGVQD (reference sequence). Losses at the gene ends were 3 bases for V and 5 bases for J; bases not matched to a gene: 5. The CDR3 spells CASSDQGAKETQYF. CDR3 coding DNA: TGCGCCAGCAGTGACCAGGGGGCCAAGGAGACCCAGTACTTC.

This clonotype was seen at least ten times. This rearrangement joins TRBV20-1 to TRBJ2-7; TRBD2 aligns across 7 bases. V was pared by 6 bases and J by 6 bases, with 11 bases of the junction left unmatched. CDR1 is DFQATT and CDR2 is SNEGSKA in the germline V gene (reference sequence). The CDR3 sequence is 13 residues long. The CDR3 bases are TGCAGTGCGAGATGGGGGGGAGAGGGCGAGCAGTACTTC. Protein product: CSARWGGEGEQYF.

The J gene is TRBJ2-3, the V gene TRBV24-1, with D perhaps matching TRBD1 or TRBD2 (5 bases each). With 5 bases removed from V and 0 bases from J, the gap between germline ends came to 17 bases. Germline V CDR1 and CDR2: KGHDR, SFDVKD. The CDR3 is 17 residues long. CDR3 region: CATSGDGTGPSTDTQYF. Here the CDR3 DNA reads TGTGCCACCAGTGGGGACGGGACCGGACCTAGCACAGATACGCAGTATTTT.

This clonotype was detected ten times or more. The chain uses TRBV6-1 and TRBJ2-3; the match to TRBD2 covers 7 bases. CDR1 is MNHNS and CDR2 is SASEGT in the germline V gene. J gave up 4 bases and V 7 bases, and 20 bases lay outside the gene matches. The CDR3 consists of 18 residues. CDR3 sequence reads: CASKTYVNGRRVADTQYF. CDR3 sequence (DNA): TGTGCCAGCAAGACTTACGTAAACGGGAGGCGTGTGGCAGATACGCAGTATTTT.

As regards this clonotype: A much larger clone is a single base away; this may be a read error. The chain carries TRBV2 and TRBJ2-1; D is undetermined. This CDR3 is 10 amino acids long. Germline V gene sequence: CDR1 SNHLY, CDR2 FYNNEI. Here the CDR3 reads CASIGNERFF. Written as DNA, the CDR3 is TGTGCCAGCATTGGCAATGAGCGGTTCTTC.

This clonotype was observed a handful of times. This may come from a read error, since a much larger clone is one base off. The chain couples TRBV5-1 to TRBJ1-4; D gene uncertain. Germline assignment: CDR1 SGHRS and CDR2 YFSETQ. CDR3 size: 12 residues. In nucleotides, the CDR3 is TGCGCCAACAGCTCCGCACCTGGGGAACTGTTTTTT. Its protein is CANSSAPGELFF. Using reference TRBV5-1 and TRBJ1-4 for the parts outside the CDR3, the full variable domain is KAGVTQTPRYLIKTRGQQVTLSCSPISGHRSVSWYQQTPGQGLQFLFEYFSETQRNKGNFPGRFSGRQFSNSRSEMNVSTLELGDSALYLCANSSAPGELFFGSGTQLSVL.

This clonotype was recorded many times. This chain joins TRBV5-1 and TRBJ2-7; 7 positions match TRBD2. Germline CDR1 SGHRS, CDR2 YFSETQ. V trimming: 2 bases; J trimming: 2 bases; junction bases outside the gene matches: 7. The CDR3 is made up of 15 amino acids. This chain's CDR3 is CASSLSGVRTYEQYF. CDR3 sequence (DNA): TGCGCCAGCAGCTTAAGCGGGGTAAGGACCTACGAGCAGTACTTC.

The CDR3 is CASSTSGALNNEQFF. The CDR3 DNA is TGTGCCAGCTCAACTAGCGGGGCTTTAAACAATGAGCAGTTCTTC. The J gene is TRBJ2-1, the V gene TRBV18, with 10 bases matching TRBD2. The CDR3 consists of 15 residues. Germline V CDR1 and CDR2: KGHSH, LQKENI. Trimming cost V 5 bases and J 5 bases; bases outside gene matches: 6.